This TCR beta chain was sequenced in a study of response to subunit inactivated influenza vaccine. Whole-study results and caveats: Few new T cells, the authors suggested, are recruited by each seasonal influenza vaccination.

Remarks on this clonotype: Its antigen is currently unknown.

Using its own MiXCR run on the RT-PCR reads, TCRdb lists one record per CDR3 protein. Seen here are 400,000 to 650,000 distinct CDR3 sequences, around 7.7% observed once, and the top ten hold 13%. The CDR3 totals 13 residues. The V end was cut by 3 bases, the J end by 7 bases, with 11 bases between. Looked up from germline, CDR1 is SEHNR and CDR2 is FQNEAQ (reference sequence). The chain employs TRBV7-9 and TRBJ2-3, with a possible D match to TRBD2 (6 bases). The TCR originated in a man aged 50 to 69 who received an inactivated influenza vaccine. Sequencing used PBMCs from blood, obtained around 25 months after vaccination. CDR3 sequence: CASSLRDAHTQYF. Here the CDR3 DNA reads TGTGCCAGCAGCTTGCGGGACGCCCATACGCAGTATTTT.